Listed below are T cell receptor beta chains from one sample, sequenced in a study of identical twins. TCRdb recomputed calls from the 5' RACE reads with MiXCR, one row per CDR3 protein. This repertoire shows fewer than 500,000 distinct CDR3 sequences, roughly a quarter found once; its top ten account for 2.9%. This sample was also put to use in a study of T cells expressing NK-cell markers.

The sequenced material came from CD4+ T cells sorted from blood. The origin of the receptors is a woman in her late teens or twenties in good health. The CDR3 runs from the conserved cysteine through the conserved F or W. The D gene is left open where the match is weak. Some rows mark clone size as missing; the rest say once, few, many or name a class of expanded clone.

>.|.|TRBV12-3/TRBV12-4|TRBJ2-2
TGTGCCAGCAGTTCTGTTGCCGGGGAGCTGTTTTTT
CASSSVAGELFF
>few|.|TRBV25-1|TRBJ2-4
TGTGCCAGCAGTGCTGCAGGGGTCATTCAGTACTTC
CASSAAGVIQYF
>few|.|TRBV2|TRBJ1-2
TGTGCCAGCAGTGTCTGGGGAGGAGGCTACACCTTC
CASSVWGGGYTF
>few|TRBD1|TRBV3-1|TRBJ2-7
TGTGCCAGCAGCCTCCAATCAGGGGGCCGGGGCGAGCAGTACTTC
CASSLQSGGRGEQYF
>.|TRBD2|TRBV7-9|TRBJ2-1
TGTGCCAGCAGTCTAGTCGCGGGAGGGCTACTTAATGAGCAGTTCTTC
CASSLVAGGLLNEQFF
>.|TRBD2|TRBV12-3/TRBV12-4|TRBJ2-2
TGTGCCAGCAGTTTACGCCGCGGGGGGAGGGACACCGGGGAGCTGTTTTTT
CASSLRRGGRDTGELFF
>.|.|TRBV5-1|TRBJ2-5
TGCGCCAGCAGCTTAGAGACAGGGAGGGAGACCCAGTACTTC
CASSLETGRETQYF
>.|TRBD1|TRBV6-1|TRBJ2-7
TGTGCCAGCAGACAGCGGGTCGGGACAGGGGGCCGCGTAGGCGAGCAGTACTTC
CASRQRVGTGGRVGEQYF
>.|TRBD2|TRBV9|TRBJ2-7
TGTGCCAGCAGCGTAGGGGTCACTAGCGGGGAGCGGCAGTACTTC
CASSVGVTSGERQYF
>few|.|TRBV11-2|TRBJ1-1
TGTGCCAGCAGCTTAGGCTGGGGCACTGAAGCTTTCTTT
CASSLGWGTEAFF
>.|TRBD1|TRBV24-1|TRBJ2-5
TGTGCCACCAGTGATTTGAGGACAGGGATAAGAGAGACCCAGTACTTC
CATSDLRTGIRETQYF
>.|TRBD2|TRBV29-1|TRBJ2-1
TGCAGCGTTGAATTAGGCGGGAGCTACAATGAGCAGTTCTTC
CSVELGGSYNEQFF
>.|.|TRBV5-1|TRBJ2-3
TGCGCCAGCAGCTTGGCTGCCGAGGATACGCAGTATTTT
CASSLAAEDTQYF
>few|.|TRBV20-1|TRBJ2-1
TGCAGTGCTCCTGGGACGGCATACAATGAGCAGTTCTTC
CSAPGTAYNEQFF
>.|.|TRBV3-1|TRBJ2-2
TGTGCCAGCAGCCAAGGCGCGGGGACCGGGGAGCTGTTTTTT
CASSQGAGTGELFF
>.|.|TRBV20-1|TRBJ2-1
TGCAGTGCTAGAGTTTCCCCCCCCAACGAGCAGTTCTTC
CSARVSPPNEQFF
>few|.|TRBV3-1|TRBJ2-5
TGTGCCAGCAGCCAAGATAGCAGATTAGAGACCCAGTACTTC
CASSQDSRLETQYF
>many|TRBD1|TRBV5-6|TRBJ1-2
TGTGCCAGCAGCTTGCCTCGCAGGGGGCCGGCTAACTATGGCTACACCTTC
CASSLPRRGPANYGYTF